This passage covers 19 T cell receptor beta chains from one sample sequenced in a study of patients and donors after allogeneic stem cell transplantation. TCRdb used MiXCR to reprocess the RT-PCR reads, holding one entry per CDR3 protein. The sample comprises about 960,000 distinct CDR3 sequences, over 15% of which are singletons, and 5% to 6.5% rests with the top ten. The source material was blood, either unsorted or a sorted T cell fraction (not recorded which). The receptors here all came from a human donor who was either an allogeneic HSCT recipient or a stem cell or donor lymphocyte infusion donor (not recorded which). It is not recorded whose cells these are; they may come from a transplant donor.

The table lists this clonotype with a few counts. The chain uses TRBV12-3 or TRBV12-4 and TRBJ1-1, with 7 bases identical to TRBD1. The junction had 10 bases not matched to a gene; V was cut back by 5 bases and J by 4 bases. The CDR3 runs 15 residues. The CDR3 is CASSLRRQGSTEAFF. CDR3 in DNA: TGTGCCAGCAGTCTGCGCCGACAGGGTAGCACTGAAGCTTTCTTT.

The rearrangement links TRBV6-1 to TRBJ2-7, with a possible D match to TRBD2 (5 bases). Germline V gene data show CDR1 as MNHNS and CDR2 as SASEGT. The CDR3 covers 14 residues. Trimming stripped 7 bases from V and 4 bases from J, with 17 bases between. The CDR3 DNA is TGTGCCAGCAACCCCGAGGGCAATCTATACGAGCAGTACTTC. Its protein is CASNPEGNLYEQYF.

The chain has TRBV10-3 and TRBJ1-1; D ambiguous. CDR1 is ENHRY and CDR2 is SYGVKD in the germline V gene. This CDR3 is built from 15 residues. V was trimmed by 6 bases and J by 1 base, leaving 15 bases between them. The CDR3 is CAIRRSGRSNTEAFF. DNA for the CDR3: TGTGCCATCAGACGAAGTGGACGGTCGAACACTGAAGCTTTCTTT.

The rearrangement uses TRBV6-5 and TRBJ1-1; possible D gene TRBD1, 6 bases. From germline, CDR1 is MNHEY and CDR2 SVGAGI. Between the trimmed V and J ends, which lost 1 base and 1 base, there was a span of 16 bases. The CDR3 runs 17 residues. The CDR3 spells CASSYWVTSRGNTEAFF. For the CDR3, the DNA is TGTGCCAGCAGTTACTGGGTCACTAGCAGGGGGAACACTGAAGCTTTCTTT.

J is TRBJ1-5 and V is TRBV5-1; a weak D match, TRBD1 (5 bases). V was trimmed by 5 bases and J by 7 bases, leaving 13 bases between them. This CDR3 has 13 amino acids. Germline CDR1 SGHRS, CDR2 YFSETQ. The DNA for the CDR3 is TGCGCCAGCAGTTCGGGACCAGGCCAGCCCCAGCATTTT. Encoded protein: CASSSGPGQPQHF.

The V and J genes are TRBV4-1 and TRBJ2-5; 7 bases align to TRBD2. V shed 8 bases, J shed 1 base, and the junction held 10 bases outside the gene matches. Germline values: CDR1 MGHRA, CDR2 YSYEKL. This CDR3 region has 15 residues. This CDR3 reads CASEFTAGLQETQYF. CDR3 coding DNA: TGCGCCAGCGAATTCACAGCGGGACTCCAAGAGACCCAGTACTTC.

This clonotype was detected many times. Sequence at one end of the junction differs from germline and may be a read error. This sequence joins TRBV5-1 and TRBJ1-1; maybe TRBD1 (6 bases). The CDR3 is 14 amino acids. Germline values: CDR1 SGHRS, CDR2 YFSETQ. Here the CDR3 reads CASSLGGKNTEAFF. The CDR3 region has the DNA TGTGCCAGCAGTTTAGGGGGTAAGAACACTGAAGCTTTCTTT.

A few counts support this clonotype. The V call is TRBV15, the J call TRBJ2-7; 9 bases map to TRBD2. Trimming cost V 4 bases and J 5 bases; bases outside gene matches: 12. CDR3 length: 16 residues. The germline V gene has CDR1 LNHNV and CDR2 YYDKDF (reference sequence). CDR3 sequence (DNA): TGTGCCACCAGCAACCGCCTAGCGGGAAATCCCCACGAGCAGTACTTC. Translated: CATSNRLAGNPHEQYF.

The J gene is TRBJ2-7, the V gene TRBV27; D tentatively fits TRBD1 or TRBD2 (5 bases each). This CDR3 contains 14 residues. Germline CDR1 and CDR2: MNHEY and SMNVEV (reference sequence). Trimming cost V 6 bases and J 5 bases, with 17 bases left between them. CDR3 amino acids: CASSHRGVRDEQYF. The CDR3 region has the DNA TGTGCCAGCAGCCACCGGGGAGTCAGGGACGAGCAGTACTTC.

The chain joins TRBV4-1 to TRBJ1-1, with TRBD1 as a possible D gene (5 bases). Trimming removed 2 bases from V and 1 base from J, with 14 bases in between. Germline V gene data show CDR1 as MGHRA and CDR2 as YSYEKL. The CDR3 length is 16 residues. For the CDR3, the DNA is TGCGCCAGCAGCCAACCAGCGGCGGGGGAGAACACTGAAGCTTTCTTT. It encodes CASSQPAAGENTEAFF.

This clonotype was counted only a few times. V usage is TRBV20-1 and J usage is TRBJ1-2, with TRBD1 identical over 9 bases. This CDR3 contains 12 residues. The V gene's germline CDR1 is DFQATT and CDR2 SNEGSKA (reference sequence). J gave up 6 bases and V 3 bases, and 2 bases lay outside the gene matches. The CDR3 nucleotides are TGCAGTGCTAGTGGGACAGGGCATGGCTACACCTTC. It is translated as CSASGTGHGYTF.

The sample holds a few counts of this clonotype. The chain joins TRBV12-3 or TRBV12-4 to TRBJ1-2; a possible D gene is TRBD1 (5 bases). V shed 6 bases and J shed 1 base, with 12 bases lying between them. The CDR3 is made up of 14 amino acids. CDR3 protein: CASSEDTHNYGYTF. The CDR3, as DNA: TGTGCCAGCAGCGAGGACACACATAACTATGGCTACACCTTC.

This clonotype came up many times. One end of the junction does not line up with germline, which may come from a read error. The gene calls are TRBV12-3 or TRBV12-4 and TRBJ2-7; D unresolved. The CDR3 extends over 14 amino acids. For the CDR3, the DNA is TGTGCCAGCAGTCTCAGCCTGTCCTCCTCCGAGCAGTACTTC. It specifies CASSLSLSSSEQYF.

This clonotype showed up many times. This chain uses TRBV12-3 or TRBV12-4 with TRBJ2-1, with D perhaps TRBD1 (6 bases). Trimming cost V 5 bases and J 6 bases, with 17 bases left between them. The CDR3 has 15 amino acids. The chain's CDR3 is CASSETGRFSNEQFF. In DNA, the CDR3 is TGTGCCAGCAGTGAGACAGGCCGTTTTTCCAATGAGCAGTTCTTC.

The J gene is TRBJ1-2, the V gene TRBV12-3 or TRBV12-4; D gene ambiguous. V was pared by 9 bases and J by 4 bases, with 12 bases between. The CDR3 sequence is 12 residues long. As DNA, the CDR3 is TGTGCCAGTTCGGTAGGGTCCTATGGCTACACCTTC. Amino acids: CASSVGSYGYTF.

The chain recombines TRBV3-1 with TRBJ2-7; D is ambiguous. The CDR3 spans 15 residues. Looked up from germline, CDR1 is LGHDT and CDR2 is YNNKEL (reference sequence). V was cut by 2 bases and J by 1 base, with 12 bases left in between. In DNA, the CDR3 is TGTGCCAGCAGCCAAAAGTTCCTGGGTTCCTACGAGCAGTACTTC. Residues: CASSQKFLGSYEQYF.

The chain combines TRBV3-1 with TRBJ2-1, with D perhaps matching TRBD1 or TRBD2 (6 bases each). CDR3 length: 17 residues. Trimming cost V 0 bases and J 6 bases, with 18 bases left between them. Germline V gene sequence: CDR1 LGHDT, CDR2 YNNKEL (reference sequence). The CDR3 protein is CASSQDLYGGAGNEQFF. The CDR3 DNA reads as TGTGCCAGCAGCCAAGATCTGTACGGGGGCGCGGGCAATGAGCAGTTCTTC.

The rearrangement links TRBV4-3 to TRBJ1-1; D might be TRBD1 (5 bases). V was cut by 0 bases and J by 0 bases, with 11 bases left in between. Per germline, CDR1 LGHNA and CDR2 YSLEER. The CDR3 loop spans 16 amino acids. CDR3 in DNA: TGCGCCAGCAGCCAAGACTTGGAGGACATGAACACTGAAGCTTTCTTT. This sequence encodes CASSQDLEDMNTEAFF.

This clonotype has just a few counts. The CDR3 loop is CASSPQAGGLSYEQYF. CDR3 bases: TGTGCCAGCAGCCCCCAAGCGGGAGGGCTCTCCTACGAGCAGTACTTC. The chain employs TRBV11-2 and TRBJ2-7, with TRBD2 identical over 10 bases. This CDR3 contains 16 residues. Germline CDR1 is SGHAT and CDR2 is FQNNGV. Trimming removed 5 bases from V and 0 bases from J; junction bases left unmatched: 7.